The 22 T cell receptor beta chains below were found in one sample sequenced in a study of blood T cell repertoires in COVID-19. Profiling relied on immunoSEQ multiplex PCR, and the TCRdb table lists in-frame clones only, not all of them. The data contain approximately 400,000 clones, around 89% of them seen just once; the ten biggest clones take up 1% to 1.5%. The sequenced sample consisted of peripheral blood. The receptors come from a man aged 35 to 55 with acute or convalescent COVID-19.

The genes are TRBV6-5 and TRBJ1-1; 9 bases align to TRBD1. Germline assignment: CDR1 MNHEY and CDR2 SVGAGI. V gave up 0 bases and J gave up 4 bases; unmatched junction bases: 3. The CDR3 runs to 15 residues. CDR3 in amino acids: CASSYSGTGITEAFF. CDR3 coding DNA: TGTGCCAGCAGTTACTCCGGGACAGGGATCACTGAAGCTTTCTTT.

The chain has TRBV5-4 and TRBJ1-2; 7 bases match TRBD1. With 7 bases clipped from V and 8 bases from J, the junction kept 11 bases outside the gene matches. The germline V gene has CDR1 SGHNT and CDR2 YYREEE (reference sequence). The CDR3 has 13 amino acids. CDR3 nucleotide sequence: TGTGCCAGCGGACTACAGGGGACCCAGGGCTACACCTTC. Protein sequence: CASGLQGTQGYTF.

The rearrangement joins TRBV4-1 to TRBJ2-1; 10 bases are shared with TRBD2. V was clipped by 1 base and J by 1 base; unmatched bases: 1. The CDR3 loop spans 16 amino acids. CDR1 is MGHRA and CDR2 is YSYEKL in the germline V gene. The CDR3 DNA reads as TGCGCCAGCAGCCAAGGGACTAGCGGATCCTACAATGAGCAGTTCTTC. Amino acid sequence: CASSQGTSGSYNEQFF.

The V and J genes are TRBV7-8 and TRBJ2-5; D not resolved. The CDR3 totals 11 residues. Trimming stripped 5 bases from V and 2 bases from J, with 3 bases between. The germline V gene has CDR1 SGHVS and CDR2 FQNEAQ. CDR3 DNA: TGTGCCAGCAGCCCGCAAGAGACCCAGTACTTC. It is translated as CASSPQETQYF.

This rearrangement joins TRBV4-1 to TRBJ1-4; 8 nucleotides agree with TRBD1. The germline CDR1 and CDR2 sequences are MGHRA and YSYEKL. The CDR3 runs to 16 residues. Trimming at V came to 3 bases and at J to 1 base, leaving 4 bases not matched to a gene. CDR3 DNA sequence: TGCGCCAGCAGCCAGCAGGGGGCTGGAACTAATGAAAAACTGTTTTTT. It is translated as CASSQQGAGTNEKLFF.

The CDR3 DNA reads TGTGCCAGCAGTTTCCCCCGGGGACAGGGAACGAGGCGTGGCAATCAGCCCCAGCATTTT. Translating gives CASSFPRGQGTRRGNQPQHF. The chain carries TRBV28 and TRBJ1-5; 9 positions agree with TRBD1. The V segment lost 3 bases and the J segment 2 bases; nucleotides outside the gene matches: 17. Per germline, CDR1 MDHEN and CDR2 SYDVKM. The CDR3 sequence is 20 residues long.

The rearrangement joins TRBV6-1 to TRBJ2-1; D call uncertain. This CDR3 is built from 15 residues. The V end lost 1 base, the J end lost 0 bases, and 7 bases lay between the germline ends. From germline, CDR1 is MNHNS and CDR2 SASEGT. For the CDR3, the DNA is TGTGCCAGCAGTGAAGTTTGGAGCTCCTACAATGAGCAGTTCTTC. Translating gives CASSEVWSSYNEQFF.

The chain joins TRBV5-6 to TRBJ1-2; TRBD1 is a possible D gene (5 bases). CDR1 is SGHDT, CDR2 YYEEEE, per germline. V lost 0 bases to trimming and J lost 2 bases, with 11 bases between them. The CDR3 covers 15 residues. CDR3 sequence (DNA): TGTGCCAGCAGCTTGGTTGTCAGGGTAAACTATGGCTACACCTTC. Protein sequence: CASSLVVRVNYGYTF.

This chain links TRBV5-1 with TRBJ1-3, with D unclear. Germline loops: CDR1 SGHRS, CDR2 YFSETQ. The CDR3 has 15 amino acids. With 3 bases removed from V and 0 bases from J, the gap between germline ends came to 10 bases. This CDR3 is CASSSSASSGNTIYF. In nucleotides, the CDR3 is TGCGCCAGCAGCTCGTCAGCGAGCTCTGGAAACACCATATATTTT.

This chain connects TRBV18 to TRBJ1-1; maybe TRBD1 (6 bases). The CDR3 contains 15 residues. Trimming cost V 3 bases and J 4 bases, with 15 bases left between them. Germline V gene sequence: CDR1 KGHSH, CDR2 LQKENI. CDR3 DNA: TGTGCCAGCTCACCGGACAGTCGACGGTTCACTGAAGCTTTCTTT. It encodes CASSPDSRRFTEAFF.

The chain joins TRBV2 to TRBJ2-7; a possible D gene is TRBD1 (6 bases). Germline V CDR1 and CDR2: SNHLY, FYNNEI. The CDR3 is 12 amino acids. Trimming removed 7 bases from V and 2 bases from J, with 9 bases in between. CDR3: CASTGAAYEQYF. DNA of the CDR3: TGTGCCAGCACAGGGGCAGCCTACGAGCAGTACTTC.

The rearrangement joins TRBV2 to TRBJ2-7; 9 nucleotides line up with TRBD1. V was clipped by 7 bases and J by 6 bases; unmatched bases: 7. CDR3 length: 13 residues. Germline values: CDR1 SNHLY, CDR2 FYNNEI. The CDR3: CASTGTGWAEQYF. The CDR3 DNA follows: TGTGCCAGCACCGGGACAGGGTGGGCCGAGCAGTACTTC.

The V call is TRBV7-9, the J call TRBJ2-1; 7 nucleotides line up with TRBD1. The trim removed 5 bases at V and 0 bases at J, leaving 4 bases unmatched. The CDR3 spans 15 residues. Germline CDR1 SEHNR, CDR2 FQNEAQ (reference sequence). CDR3: CASSRDRSSYNEQFF. For the CDR3, the DNA is TGTGCCAGCAGCCGGGACAGAAGCTCCTACAATGAGCAGTTCTTC.

CDR3 sequence: CASTPGGDYGYTF. Written as DNA, the CDR3 is TGCGCCAGTACTCCCGGGGGAGACTATGGCTACACCTTC. The chain couples TRBV5-1 to TRBJ1-2; D perhaps matches TRBD1 (5 bases). Trimming took 8 bases from V and 3 from J, leaving 14 bases between them. Looked up from germline, CDR1 is SGHRS and CDR2 is YFSETQ. The CDR3 sequence is 13 residues long.

The J gene is TRBJ1-2, the V gene TRBV19; 7 nucleotides agree with TRBD1. Germline values: CDR1 LNHDA, CDR2 SQIVND (reference sequence). This CDR3 has 15 residues. J lost 1 base, V lost 7 bases, and 9 bases had no gene match. Written as DNA, the CDR3 is TGTGCCAGTACCCTAGGGACAGACCTTAACTATGGCTACACCTTC. The encoded protein is CASTLGTDLNYGYTF.

This rearrangement joins TRBV24-1 to TRBJ2-3, with 9 bases fitting TRBD1. This CDR3 comprises 17 residues. Germline CDR1 is KGHDR and CDR2 is SFDVKD. Trimming at V came to 1 base and at J to 1 base, leaving 5 bases not matched to a gene. CDR3 in amino acids: CATSDLKGDRGTDTQYF. CDR3 nucleotides: TGTGCCACCAGTGATTTAAAGGGGGACAGGGGCACAGATACGCAGTATTTT.

The chain links TRBV6-5 to TRBJ2-1; TRBD1 might be the D (6 bases). The V end lost 5 bases, the J end lost 9 bases, and 14 bases lay between the germline ends. CDR3 length equals 13 residues. Germline CDR1 and CDR2: MNHEY and SVGAGI. This CDR3 reads CASSSNRAGEQFF. The CDR3 coding sequence is TGTGCCAGCAGTAGTAACAGGGCAGGTGAGCAGTTCTTC.

This sequence joins TRBV5-6 and TRBJ1-4; D is unresolved. Trimming removed 2 bases at V and 2 bases at J, with 13 bases between. Germline values: CDR1 SGHDT, CDR2 YYEEEE. This CDR3 comprises 16 residues. In DNA, the CDR3 is TGTGCCAGCAGCTTTGGGTTTGGAGGCACTAATGAAAAACTGTTTTTT. Residues: CASSFGFGGTNEKLFF.

The table lists this clone with a count of one. This rearrangement joins TRBV9 to TRBJ2-7; D not resolved. Germline-derived CDR1 and CDR2 are SGDLS and YYNGEE. CDR3 length equals 11 residues. Trimming shortened V by 0 bases and J by 7 bases, and 5 bases separated the two germline ends. The CDR3 spells CASSVDREQYF. Written as DNA, the CDR3 is TGTGCCAGCAGCGTAGACCGGGAGCAGTACTTC.

This clone appeared a single time. The chain employs TRBV14 and TRBJ2-7, with TRBD2 matching 8 bases. Germline V gives CDR1 SGHDN, CDR2 FVKESK. J was trimmed by 4 bases and V by 0 bases; bases with no gene match: 8. This CDR3 contains 16 residues. CDR3: CASSQDSRLANYEQYF. The CDR3 nucleotides read TGTGCCAGCAGCCAAGACTCGCGACTAGCGAATTACGAGCAGTACTTC.

The chain recombines TRBV2 with TRBJ2-1; D may be TRBD2 (5 bases). Germline V gives CDR1 SNHLY, CDR2 FYNNEI. The CDR3 has 13 amino acids. Trimming took off 6 bases at V and 6 bases at J, with 12 bases between the two ends. The CDR3 spells CASRDFPSNEQFF. CDR3 sequence (DNA): TGTGCCAGCAGGGACTTCCCGTCCAATGAGCAGTTCTTC.

This chain connects TRBV6-5 to TRBJ2-7, with D tentatively TRBD1 (5 bases). The V end was cut by 7 bases, the J end by 3 bases, with 19 bases between. The CDR3 spans 15 residues. CDR1 and CDR2 from the germline V gene are MNHEY and SVGAGI. In DNA, the CDR3 is TGTGCCAGCACCCCTCGGACACCCTCCCTCTACGAGCAGTACTTC. Translation gives CASTPRTPSLYEQYF.